A selection of T cell receptor beta chains follows, all from one sample in a study of blood T cell repertoires in COVID-19. Libraries were prepared by immunoSEQ multiplex PCR; TCRdb keeps only in-frame clonotypes and omits some of them. The sample holds 150,000 to 200,000 clones, roughly 88% seen once. The sample taken for sequencing was peripheral blood. The receptors were sampled from a man of 80 years or more with COVID-19, enrolled during active disease. CDR3s leave out the opening cysteine and the closing phenylalanine or tryptophan. Fields, in order: D gene, V gene, CDR3 length, CDR3 protein. D genes are given only for firm matches.

d_call: NA; v_call: TRBV12-3/TRBV12-4; cdr3_length: 11; cdr3_aa: ASTGQNNSPLH
d_call: TRBD2; v_call: TRBV5-5; cdr3_length: 14; cdr3_aa: ASSYQPGTIQETQY
d_call: NA; v_call: TRBV4-1; cdr3_length: 12; cdr3_aa: ASSSTDYIDTQY
d_call: TRBD2; v_call: TRBV11-3; cdr3_length: 13; cdr3_aa: ASSLGRGVYNEQF
d_call: NA; v_call: TRBV9; cdr3_length: 11; cdr3_aa: ASSRENTGELF
d_call: NA; v_call: TRBV7-9; cdr3_length: 12; cdr3_aa: ASSWGRVDYGYT
d_call: NA; v_call: TRBV6-5; cdr3_length: 13; cdr3_aa: ASSYARVPNSPLH
d_call: NA; v_call: TRBV20-1; cdr3_length: 12; cdr3_aa: SASSEGFGYEQY
d_call: TRBD1; v_call: TRBV19; cdr3_length: 11; cdr3_aa: ASRPDRDAEAF
d_call: TRBD1; v_call: TRBV5-1; cdr3_length: 13; cdr3_aa: ASSLGQGEYTEAF
d_call: NA; v_call: TRBV11-2; cdr3_length: 11; cdr3_aa: ASSLGRRDEQY
d_call: NA; v_call: TRBV7-2; cdr3_length: 16; cdr3_aa: ASSFVGWFDQRRSPLH
d_call: NA; v_call: TRBV5-5; cdr3_length: 10; cdr3_aa: ASSSGAYEQY
d_call: NA; v_call: TRBV7-3; cdr3_length: 11; cdr3_aa: ASSPSGSYEQY
d_call: NA; v_call: TRBV7-8; cdr3_length: 10; cdr3_aa: ASSPLGQPQH
d_call: TRBD1; v_call: TRBV11-1; cdr3_length: 11; cdr3_aa: ASSPRQGNEQY
d_call: NA; v_call: TRBV7-2; cdr3_length: 11; cdr3_aa: ASSRTDLRELF
d_call: NA; v_call: TRBV7-2; cdr3_length: 13; cdr3_aa: ASSPRAGGNTEAF
d_call: NA; v_call: TRBV20-1; cdr3_length: 15; cdr3_aa: SASPAGPSSYNSPLH
d_call: NA; v_call: TRBV5-1; cdr3_length: 15; cdr3_aa: ASRRTPGHLFTDTQY
d_call: NA; v_call: TRBV3-1/TRBV3-2; cdr3_length: 11; cdr3_aa: ASSQDGGTEAF
d_call: NA; v_call: TRBV5-4; cdr3_length: 14; cdr3_aa: ASSKNRASSTDTQY
d_call: NA; v_call: TRBV5-4; cdr3_length: 12; cdr3_aa: ASSPRSTYYGYT
d_call: TRBD1; v_call: TRBV6-1; cdr3_length: 15; cdr3_aa: ASSEVDRVGGTGELF
d_call: TRBD2; v_call: TRBV2; cdr3_length: 13; cdr3_aa: ASSGVAGAVGTQY
d_call: NA; v_call: TRBV25-1; cdr3_length: 12; cdr3_aa: ASSPSQGWYEQY
d_call: NA; v_call: TRBV5-1; cdr3_length: 14; cdr3_aa: ASSLIRGESNEKLF
d_call: NA; v_call: TRBV14; cdr3_length: 12; cdr3_aa: ASSNRTRPYEQY
d_call: NA; v_call: TRBV7-2; cdr3_length: 13; cdr3_aa: ASSLLYLSGNTIY
d_call: NA; v_call: TRBV5-6; cdr3_length: 14; cdr3_aa: ASSLPGSTTNEKLF
d_call: NA; v_call: TRBV5-5; cdr3_length: 13; cdr3_aa: ASSLGQATHYEQY
d_call: NA; v_call: TRBV7-3; cdr3_length: 12; cdr3_aa: ASSLRGPGYEQY
d_call: NA; v_call: TRBV5-5; cdr3_length: 12; cdr3_aa: ASSPTGGGETQY
d_call: TRBD1; v_call: TRBV9; cdr3_length: 11; cdr3_aa: ASSPGQADTIY
d_call: NA; v_call: TRBV2; cdr3_length: 12; cdr3_aa: ASSAGRTNEKLF
d_call: TRBD1; v_call: TRBV19; cdr3_length: 12; cdr3_aa: ASSFLDRGRGYT
d_call: NA; v_call: TRBV5-4; cdr3_length: 10; cdr3_aa: ASSPQGLEAF
d_call: TRBD2; v_call: TRBV5-1; cdr3_length: 16; cdr3_aa: ASSKGLAGGPRTGELF
d_call: TRBD2; v_call: TRBV5-1; cdr3_length: 12; cdr3_aa: ASATGGATDTQY
d_call: TRBD1; v_call: TRBV2; cdr3_length: 13; cdr3_aa: ASSVQTGGDYGYT
d_call: NA; v_call: TRBV9; cdr3_length: 15; cdr3_aa: ASSVAPSEVNNSPLH
d_call: NA; v_call: TRBV6-2/TRBV6-3; cdr3_length: 12; cdr3_aa: ASSTFRGGTEAF
d_call: TRBD1; v_call: TRBV5-1; cdr3_length: 13; cdr3_aa: ASSLWTGGSYEQY
d_call: NA; v_call: TRBV4-2; cdr3_length: 12; cdr3_aa: ASSQERGTTEAF
d_call: TRBD1; v_call: TRBV9; cdr3_length: 15; cdr3_aa: ASSVGTGGSLDSPLH
d_call: TRBD1; v_call: TRBV5-4; cdr3_length: 12; cdr3_aa: ASSPGQGVGGQY
d_call: NA; v_call: TRBV7-2; cdr3_length: 12; cdr3_aa: ASSLAFRSYEQY
d_call: NA; v_call: TRBV5-1; cdr3_length: 12; cdr3_aa: ASSSGLSGNTIY
d_call: NA; v_call: TRBV7-9; cdr3_length: 11; cdr3_aa: ASSLRSNEKLF
d_call: NA; v_call: TRBV19; cdr3_length: 11; cdr3_aa: ASRKGGVGPQH
d_call: NA; v_call: TRBV10-3; cdr3_length: 9; cdr3_aa: AISDQYGYT
d_call: TRBD1; v_call: TRBV18; cdr3_length: 15; cdr3_aa: ASSPGQGADTNYGYT
d_call: NA; v_call: TRBV18; cdr3_length: 13; cdr3_aa: ASSPRPGFSTEAF
d_call: NA; v_call: TRBV2; cdr3_length: 12; cdr3_aa: ASSAGFSNQPQH
d_call: TRBD1; v_call: TRBV5-1; cdr3_length: 13; cdr3_aa: ASGNRQGSSYEQY